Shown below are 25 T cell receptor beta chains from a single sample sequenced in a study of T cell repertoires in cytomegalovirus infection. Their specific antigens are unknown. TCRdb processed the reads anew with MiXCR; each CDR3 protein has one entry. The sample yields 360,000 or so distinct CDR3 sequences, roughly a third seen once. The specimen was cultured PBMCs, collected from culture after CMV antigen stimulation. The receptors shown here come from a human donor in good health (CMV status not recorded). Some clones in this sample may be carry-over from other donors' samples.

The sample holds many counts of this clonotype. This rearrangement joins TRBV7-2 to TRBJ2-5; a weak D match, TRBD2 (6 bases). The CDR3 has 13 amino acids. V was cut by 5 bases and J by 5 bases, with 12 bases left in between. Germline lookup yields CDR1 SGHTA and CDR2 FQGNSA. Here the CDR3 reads CASSPTSSETQYF. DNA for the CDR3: TGTGCCAGCAGCCCGACTAGTTCGGAGACCCAGTACTTC.

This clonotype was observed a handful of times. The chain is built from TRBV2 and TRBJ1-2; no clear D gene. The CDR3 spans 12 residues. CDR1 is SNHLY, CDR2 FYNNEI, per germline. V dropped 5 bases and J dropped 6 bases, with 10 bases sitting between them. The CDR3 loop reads CASSRLSDGYTF. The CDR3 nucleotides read TGTGCCAGCAGTCGGTTGAGCGATGGCTACACCTTC.

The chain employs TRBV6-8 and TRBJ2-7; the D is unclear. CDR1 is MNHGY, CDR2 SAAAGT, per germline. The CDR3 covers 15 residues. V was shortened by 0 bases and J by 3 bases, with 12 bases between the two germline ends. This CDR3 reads CASSYSSVGGYEQYV. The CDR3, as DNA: TGTGCCAGCAGTTACTCATCGGTGGGCGGCTACGAGCAGTACGTC.

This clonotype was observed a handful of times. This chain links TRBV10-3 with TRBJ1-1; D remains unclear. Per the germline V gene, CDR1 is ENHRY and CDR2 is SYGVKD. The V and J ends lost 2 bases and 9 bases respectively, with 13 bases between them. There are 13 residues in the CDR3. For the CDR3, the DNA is TGTGCCATCAGTGAGACTCTTGGCGTCCAAGCTTTCTTT. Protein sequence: CAISETLGVQAFF.

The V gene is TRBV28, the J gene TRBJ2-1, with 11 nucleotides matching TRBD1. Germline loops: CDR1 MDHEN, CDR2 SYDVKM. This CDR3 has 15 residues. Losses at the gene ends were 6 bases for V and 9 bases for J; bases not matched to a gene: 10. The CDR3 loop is CASSLTGTGGSEQFF. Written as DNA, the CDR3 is TGTGCCAGCAGCTTAACCGGGACAGGGGGAAGTGAGCAGTTCTTC.

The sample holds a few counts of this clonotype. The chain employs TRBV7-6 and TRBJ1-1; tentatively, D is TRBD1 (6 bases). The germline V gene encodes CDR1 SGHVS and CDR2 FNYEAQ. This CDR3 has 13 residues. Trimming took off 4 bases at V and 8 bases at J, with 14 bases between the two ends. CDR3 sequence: CASSSGTPREAFF. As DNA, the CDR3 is TGTGCCAGCAGCTCCGGGACACCGCGAGAAGCTTTCTTT.

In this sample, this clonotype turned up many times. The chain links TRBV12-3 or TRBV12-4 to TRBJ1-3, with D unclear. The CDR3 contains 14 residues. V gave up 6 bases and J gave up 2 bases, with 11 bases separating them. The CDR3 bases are TGTGCCAGCAGCCCAATGTTGGCTGGAAACACCATATATTTT. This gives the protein CASSPMLAGNTIYF.

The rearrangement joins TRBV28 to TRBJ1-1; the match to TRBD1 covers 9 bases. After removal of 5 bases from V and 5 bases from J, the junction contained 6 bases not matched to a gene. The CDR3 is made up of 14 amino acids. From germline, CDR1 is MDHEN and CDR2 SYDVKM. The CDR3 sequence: CASSPGDRGTEAFF. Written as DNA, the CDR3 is TGTGCCAGCAGTCCCGGAGACAGGGGGACTGAAGCTTTCTTT.

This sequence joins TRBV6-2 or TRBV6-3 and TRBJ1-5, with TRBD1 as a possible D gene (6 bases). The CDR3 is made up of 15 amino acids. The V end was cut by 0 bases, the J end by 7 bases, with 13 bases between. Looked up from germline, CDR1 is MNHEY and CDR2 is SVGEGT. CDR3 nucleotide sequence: TGTGCCAGCAGTTACTCCGGGACATTAGGGCAGCCCCAGCATTTT. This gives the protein CASSYSGTLGQPQHF.

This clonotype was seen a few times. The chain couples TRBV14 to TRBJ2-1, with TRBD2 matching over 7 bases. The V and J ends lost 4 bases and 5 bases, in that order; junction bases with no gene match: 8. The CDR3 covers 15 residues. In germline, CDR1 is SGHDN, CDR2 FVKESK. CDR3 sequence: CASSRAGTTNNEQFF. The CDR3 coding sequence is TGTGCCAGCAGCCGCGCCGGGACTACTAACAATGAGCAGTTCTTC.

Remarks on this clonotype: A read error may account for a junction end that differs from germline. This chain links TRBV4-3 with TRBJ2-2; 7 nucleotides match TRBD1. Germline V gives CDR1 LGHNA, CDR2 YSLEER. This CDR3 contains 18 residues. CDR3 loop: CASSQASLGTANIGELFF. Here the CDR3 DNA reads TGCGCCAGCAGCCAAGCCAGTCTTGGGACAGCGAACATCGGGGAGCTGTTTTTT.

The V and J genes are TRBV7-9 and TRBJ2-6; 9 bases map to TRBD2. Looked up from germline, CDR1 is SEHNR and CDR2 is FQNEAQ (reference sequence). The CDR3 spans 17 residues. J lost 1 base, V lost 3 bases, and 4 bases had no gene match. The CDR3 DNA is TGTGCCAGCAGCTTTCACGGACTAGCGTCTGGGGCCAACGTCCTGACTTTC. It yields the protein CASSFHGLASGANVLTF. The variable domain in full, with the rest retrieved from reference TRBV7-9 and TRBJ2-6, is DTGVSQNPRHKITKRGQNVTFRCDPISEHNRLYWYRQTLGQGPEFLTYFQNEAQLEKSRLLSDRFSAERPKGSFSTLEIQRTEQGDSAMYLCASSFHGLASGANVLTFGAGSRLTVL.

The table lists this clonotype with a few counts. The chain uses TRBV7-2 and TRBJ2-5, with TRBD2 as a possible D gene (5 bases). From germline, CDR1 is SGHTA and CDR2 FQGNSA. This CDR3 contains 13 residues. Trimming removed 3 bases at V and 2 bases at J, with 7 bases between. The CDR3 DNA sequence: TGTGCCAGCAGCTTCGGGAAGCAAGAGACCCAGTACTTC. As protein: CASSFGKQETQYF.

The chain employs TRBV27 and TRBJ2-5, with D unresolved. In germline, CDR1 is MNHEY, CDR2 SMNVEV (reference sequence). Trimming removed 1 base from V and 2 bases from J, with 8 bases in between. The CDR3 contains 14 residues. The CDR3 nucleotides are TGTGCCAGCAGTTTATTACAATCTCAAGAGACCCAGTACTTC. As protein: CASSLLQSQETQYF.

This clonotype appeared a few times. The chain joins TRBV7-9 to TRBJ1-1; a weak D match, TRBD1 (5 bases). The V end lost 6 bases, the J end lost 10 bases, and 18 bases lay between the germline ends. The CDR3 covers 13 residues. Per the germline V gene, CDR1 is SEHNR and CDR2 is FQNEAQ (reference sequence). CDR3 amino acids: CASRLAGSWGAFF. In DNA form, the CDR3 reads TGTGCCAGCAGGCTAGCAGGGAGCTGGGGAGCTTTCTTT. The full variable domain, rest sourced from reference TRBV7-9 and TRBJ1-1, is DTGVSQNPRHKITKRGQNVTFRCDPISEHNRLYWYRQTLGQGPEFLTYFQNEAQLEKSRLLSDRFSAERPKGSFSTLEIQRTEQGDSAMYLCASRLAGSWGAFFGQGTRLTVV.

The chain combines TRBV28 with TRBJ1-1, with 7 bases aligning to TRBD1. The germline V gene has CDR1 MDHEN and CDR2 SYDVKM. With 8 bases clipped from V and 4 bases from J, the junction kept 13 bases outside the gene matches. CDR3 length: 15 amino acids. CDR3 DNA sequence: TGTGCCAGCTCGATTTCTAGGGGGCTGGGCACTGAAGCTTTCTTT. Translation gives CASSISRGLGTEAFF.

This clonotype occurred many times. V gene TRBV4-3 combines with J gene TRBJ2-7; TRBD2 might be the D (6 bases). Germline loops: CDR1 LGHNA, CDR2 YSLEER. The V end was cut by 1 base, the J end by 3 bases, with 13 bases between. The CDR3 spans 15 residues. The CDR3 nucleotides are TGCGCCAGCAGCCAAGGGGCATCGGGGGACTACGAGCAGTACTTC. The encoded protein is CASSQGASGDYEQYF.

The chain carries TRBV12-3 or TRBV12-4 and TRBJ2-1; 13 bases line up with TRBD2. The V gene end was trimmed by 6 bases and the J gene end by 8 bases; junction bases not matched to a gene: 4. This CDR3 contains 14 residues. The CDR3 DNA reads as TGTGCCAGCAGACTAGCGGGAGGGTTGGATGAGCAGTTCTTC. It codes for CASRLAGGLDEQFF.

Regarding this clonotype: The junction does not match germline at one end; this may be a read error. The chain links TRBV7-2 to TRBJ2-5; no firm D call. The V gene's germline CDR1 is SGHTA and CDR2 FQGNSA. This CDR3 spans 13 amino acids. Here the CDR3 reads CASCLKYQETQYF. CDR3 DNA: TGTGCCAGCTGCTTAAAATACCAAGAGACCCAGTACTTC.

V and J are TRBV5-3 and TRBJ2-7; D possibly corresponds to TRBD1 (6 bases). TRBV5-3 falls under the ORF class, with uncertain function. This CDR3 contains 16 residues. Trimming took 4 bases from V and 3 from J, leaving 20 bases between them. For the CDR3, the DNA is TGTGCCAGAAGCGTGGAGGTCCGGGACATAAACTACGAGCAGTACGTC. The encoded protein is CARSVEVRDINYEQYV.

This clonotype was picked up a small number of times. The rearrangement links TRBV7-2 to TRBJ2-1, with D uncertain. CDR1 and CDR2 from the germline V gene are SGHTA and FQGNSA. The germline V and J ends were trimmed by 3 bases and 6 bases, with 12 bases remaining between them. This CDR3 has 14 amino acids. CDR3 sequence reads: CASSFSVPRNEQFF. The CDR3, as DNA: TGTGCCAGCAGCTTTTCCGTCCCCCGCAATGAGCAGTTCTTC.

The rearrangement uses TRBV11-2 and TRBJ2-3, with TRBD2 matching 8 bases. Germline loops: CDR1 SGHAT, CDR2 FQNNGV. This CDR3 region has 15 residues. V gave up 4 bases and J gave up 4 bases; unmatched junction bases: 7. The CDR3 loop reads CASSSIRLAPDTQYF. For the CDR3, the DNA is TGTGCCAGCAGCTCAATCCGACTAGCGCCAGATACGCAGTATTTT.

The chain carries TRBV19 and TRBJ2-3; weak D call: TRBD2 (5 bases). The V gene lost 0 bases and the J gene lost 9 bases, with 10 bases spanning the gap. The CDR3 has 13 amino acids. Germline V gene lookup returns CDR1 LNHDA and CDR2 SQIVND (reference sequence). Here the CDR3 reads CASSIDLGGTQYF. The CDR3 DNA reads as TGTGCCAGTAGTATAGATCTAGGCGGGACGCAGTATTTT.

In DNA form, the CDR3 reads TGTGCCAGCAGGAGACAGGAATCCTACGAGCAGTACTTC. Protein product: CASRRQESYEQYF. The V gene is TRBV11-1, the J gene TRBJ2-7; tentative D call: TRBD1 (6 bases). Germline V gene data show CDR1 as SGHAT and CDR2 as FQDESV (reference sequence). The CDR3 runs 13 residues. V lost 6 bases to trimming and J lost 1 base, with 10 bases between them.

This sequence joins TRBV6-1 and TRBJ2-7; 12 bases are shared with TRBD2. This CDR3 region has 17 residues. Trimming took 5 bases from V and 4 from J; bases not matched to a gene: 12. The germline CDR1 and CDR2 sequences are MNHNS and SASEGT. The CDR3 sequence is CASSYPVTSGSNYEQYF. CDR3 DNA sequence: TGTGCCAGCAGTTACCCCGTGACTAGCGGGAGTAATTACGAGCAGTACTTC.